This TCR beta chain was identified during a study of neurological immune-mediated disorders (dated by TCRdb to 2018 to 2020). Study-level background: Among the 35 or so multiple sclerosis patients, relapsing-remitting MS was present in some 31 and secondary progressive MS was present in 3. The roughly 99 TCR-beta libraries covered PBMC samples along with longitudinal samples, technical triplicates, and paired sorted CD4+ and CD8+ T-cell subsets. The cohort comprised 68 subjects: 14 HAM/TSP patients, around 35 multiple sclerosis patients and 20 healthy controls. Using UMI-based sequencing, the study compared peripheral blood TCR-beta repertoires from patients with HTLV-I-associated myelopathy (HAM/TSP), patients with multiple sclerosis, and healthy controls.

Study-wide conclusions, independent of this receptor: No identical CDR3 amino acid sequences were shared among expanded clones across subjects, suggesting private TCR-beta repertoires in all groups. Phylogenetic analysis grouped repertoires from 18 of 34 MS patients into a cluster of related CDR3 sequences, suggesting a possible repertoire-level signature. No association of the MS cluster with clinical or MRI features was observed, and the need for larger cohorts was stated by the authors. TCR clonal expansion was greatest in HAM/TSP patients and smallest in MS patients, who ranked below even healthy controls.

cDNA was synthesized by template-switch 5'RACE using a primer with a 10-nucleotide random unique molecular identifier that tagged each TCR transcript. Each sequencing run produced over 160 million TCR-beta sequences covering 15-18 subjects. Total RNA was extracted with the RNeasy kit. The KAPA Real-time Library Amplification kit was used to amplify TCR-beta VDJ regions with primers targeting the TCR constant region and the 5'RACE anchor. A first PCR added sample indexes and Illumina adaptors, and a second PCR then raised library yield. The roughly 650 bp TCR product was size-selected on a 2% E-gel SizeSelection system after Ampure bead purification. Before pooling, library quality was checked on a Bioanalyzer, concentration was measured with Qubit, and libraries were quantified with the Kapa Library Quantification kit. Libraries were sequenced paired-end 2 x 150 bp on an Illumina HiSeq 2500. To increase sequence diversity, about 23-32% phiX was spiked into each library pool. The study's own analysis went as follows. The UMI-based MiGEC pipeline processed quality-filtered reads and removed over 80% of raw TCR sequences during error correction. VDJ genes were aligned to IMGT germline references, and clonotypes were defined by unique CDR3 amino acid sequence plus V-J genes. Clonal expansion, Shannon diversity, and CDR3 relatedness (CalcPairwiseDistances, ClusterSamples) were evaluated with VDJtools, and phylogenetic trees were built with CLCbio workbench. Expanded clones were defined as having at least 8 unique UMIs, based on coefficient-of-variation modelling across technical triplicates. The public reads were quality trimmed at Q25 with fastp and then assembled into clones with MiXCR by TCRdb, keeping productive beta chains. Rows are unified per CDR3 protein, each entry keeping the most common DNA and genes. The V and J calls follow TCRdb's processing rather than the paper's. In this sample the table shows 69,000 or so distinct CDR3 sequences, under 5.5% of which occur a single time. Roughly 2% of the sample goes to the ten largest clones.

This clonotype has ten or more counts. Which antigen it targets is not known. Qualities for individual bases were not recorded, and no much larger clone is one base off. Unsorted PBMC libraries were generated from 2 million PBMCs stored in RNAlater at -80 °C until RNA extraction. Multiple sclerosis patients were enrolled in a US clinical protocol under which disease progression was evaluated by magnetic resonance imaging. Peripheral blood was subjected to Ficoll-Hypaque density gradient centrifugation to isolate PBMCs, which were then cryopreserved in liquid nitrogen. The clonotype comes from a woman in her 70s with multiple sclerosis. Material for sequencing was PBMCs.

CDR3 sequence: CASSQVGGAWGEQFF. At the DNA level, the sequence is TGCGCCAGCAGCCAAGTTGGTGGCGCCTGGGGGGAGCAGTTCTTC. This receptor chain uses TRBV4-3 and TRBJ2-1; the D gene could be TRBD1 or TRBD2, each one agreeing over 5 bases. Including the terminal cysteine and phenylalanine, the CDR3 comprises 15 residues. This entry keeps only the CDR3 DNA: 45 bases, framed from base 1. The germline V gene sets CDR1 to LGHNA and CDR2 to YSLEER. Relative to germline, V is 1 base shorter and J is 10 bases shorter, with 17 bases between their ends.